The source of this T cell receptor (beta chain) is a study of memory CD4+ T cells and cytomegalovirus serostatus. Regarding this clone: Its antigen is not known.

Single viable CD3+CD4+CD8-CD45RO+ cells were sorted as the memory CD4+ T cells. Donors' CMV status reflects serum IgG against pp150, pp28, p38, p52. CD4+ T cells were isolated by positive magnetic selection. The assay was immunoSEQ multiplex PCR, and TCRdb's table has in-frame clones only and misses some. The data hold about 58,000 clones, with 82% observed a single time. Points from the study as a whole: Of 150 to 200 reported CMV TCRbeta sequences, under 80 were found in memory CD4+ repertoires.

CDR1 and CDR2 from the germline V gene are MNHNS and SASEGT. The CDR3 has 12 residues. The germline V and J ends were trimmed by 4 bases and 8 bases, with 6 bases remaining between them. The sequencing sample was made of memory CD4+ T cells from blood. The receptor was isolated from an adult in good health and CMV-seronegative. Some clones in this sample may be carry-over from other donors' samples. The rearrangement uses TRBV6-1 and TRBJ1-6; no clear D gene. As DNA, the CDR3 is TGTGCCAGCAGTGCCAGACATTCACCCCTCCACTTT. Its protein product is CASSARHSPLHF.